The 8 T cell receptor beta chains listed next were all sequenced from one sample in a study of blood T cell repertoires in COVID-19. Repertoires were generated with immunoSEQ multiplex PCR, while TCRdb's copy carries only in-frame clones and drops some. The repertoire holds 70,000 or so clones, with 90% as singletons. Material: peripheral blood. The receptors were gathered from a woman aged 18-30 years with acute or convalescent COVID-19.

The gene calls are TRBV3-1 (or the pseudogene TRBV3-2) and TRBJ1-2; TRBD1 might be the D (6 bases). The CDR3 consists of 14 residues. Germline V CDR1 and CDR2: LGHDT, YNNKEL (reference sequence). Trimming took off 4 bases at V and 1 base at J, with 10 bases between the two ends. In nucleotides, the CDR3 is TGTGCCAGCAGCCTAAGGACAGATAACTATGGCTACACCTTC. As protein: CASSLRTDNYGYTF.

The rearrangement links TRBV28 to TRBJ2-3; D unresolved. Germline V CDR1 and CDR2: MDHEN, SYDVKM. The CDR3 sequence is 13 residues long. V was cut by 6 bases and J by 2 bases, with 9 bases left in between. The CDR3 reads CASSSPHTDTQYF. DNA for the CDR3: TGTGCCAGCAGCTCACCACACACAGATACGCAGTATTTT.

V and J are TRBV9 and TRBJ2-1, with 10 bases fitting TRBD2. J lost 0 bases, V lost 4 bases, and 4 bases had no gene match. The germline gives CDR1 SGDLS, CDR2 YYNGEE. The length of the CDR3 is 16 residues. This chain's CDR3 is CASSRSGRVSYNEQFF. DNA for the CDR3: TGTGCCAGCAGCCGCAGCGGGAGGGTCTCCTACAATGAGCAGTTCTTC. Variable domain in full (rest from reference TRBV9 and TRBJ2-1): DSGVTQTPKHLITATGQRVTLRCSPRSGDLSVYWYQQSLDQGLQFLIQYYNGEERAKGNILERFSAQQFPDLHSELNLSSLELGDSALYFCASSRSGRVSYNEQFFGPGTRLTVL.

The chain is built from TRBV24-1 and TRBJ1-6; the D gene is possibly TRBD1 (6 bases). Per germline, CDR1 KGHDR and CDR2 SFDVKD. V lost 3 bases and J 2 bases, leaving 19 bases between the germline ends. The CDR3 runs 19 residues. The CDR3 DNA follows: TGTGCCACCAGTGATGCCGGACAAGGGGGTCAAACCTATAATTCACCCCTCCACTTT. Amino acid sequence: CATSDAGQGGQTYNSPLHF.

V usage is TRBV19 and J usage is TRBJ1-1; a possible D gene is TRBD1 (6 bases). CDR1 is LNHDA and CDR2 is SQIVND in the germline V gene (reference sequence). The CDR3 runs to 13 residues. The V end lost 6 bases, the J end lost 2 bases, and 10 bases lay between the germline ends. Here the CDR3 DNA reads TGTGCCAGTAGGCCCAGGGGCAACACTGAAGCTTTCTTT. Translating gives CASRPRGNTEAFF.

The chain combines TRBV7-9 with TRBJ2-6; 11 positions match TRBD1. Germline CDR1 SEHNR, CDR2 FQNEAQ (reference sequence). The CDR3 is 19 residues long. Unmatched junction bases numbered 9, after V lost 4 bases and J lost 1 base. The CDR3 coding sequence is TGTGCCAGCAGCTCCGCTGGACAGGGGGCAAGTTCTGGGGCCAACGTCCTGACTTTC. Translated: CASSSAGQGASSGANVLTF.

The chain combines TRBV18 with TRBJ1-4; TRBD1 might be the D (5 bases). This CDR3 spans 19 amino acids. Per germline, CDR1 KGHSH and CDR2 LQKENI. Trimming took off 3 bases at V and 3 bases at J, with 23 bases between the two ends. The DNA for the CDR3 is TGTGCCAGCTCACCCATCGCGACAGCACCTCTCAGCCCTAATGAAAAACTGTTTTTT. Protein sequence: CASSPIATAPLSPNEKLFF.

This clone was seen a single time. The chain's CDR3 is CASSFNSGTGELFF. In DNA form, the CDR3 reads TGTGCCAGCAGCTTCAACTCCGGGACCGGGGAGCTGTTTTTT. The rearrangement joins TRBV7-2 to TRBJ2-2; the D is unclear. This CDR3 has 14 amino acids. Germline CDR1 reads SGHTA; CDR2 reads FQGNSA. Trimming took 3 bases from V and 5 from J, leaving 10 bases between them.